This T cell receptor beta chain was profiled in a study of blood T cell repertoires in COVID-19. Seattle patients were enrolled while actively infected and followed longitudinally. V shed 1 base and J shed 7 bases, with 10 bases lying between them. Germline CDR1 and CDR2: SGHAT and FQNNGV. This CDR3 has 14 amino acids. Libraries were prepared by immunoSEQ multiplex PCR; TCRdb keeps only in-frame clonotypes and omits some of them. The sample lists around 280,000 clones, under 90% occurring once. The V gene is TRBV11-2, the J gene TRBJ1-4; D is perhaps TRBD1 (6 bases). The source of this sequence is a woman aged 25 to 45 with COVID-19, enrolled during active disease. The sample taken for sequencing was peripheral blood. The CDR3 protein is CASSLGRGSEKLFF. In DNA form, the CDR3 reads TGTGCCAGCAGCTTAGGCAGGGGTAGTGAAAAACTGTTTTTT.